This T cell receptor beta chain is drawn from a study of identical twins. Study findings and constraints: Beta clonotypes that were abundant in cord blood contained fewer insertions, a pattern absent from memory repertoires.

This clonotype was counted ten times or more. No antigen is known for it. This CDR3 spans 14 amino acids. CDR1 is DFQATT and CDR2 is SNEGSKA in the germline V gene (reference sequence). Trimming took off 4 bases at V and 1 base at J, with 11 bases between the two ends. TCRdb reprocessed the 5' RACE reads via MiXCR and lists one record per CDR3 protein. The sample consists of 200,000 to 250,000 distinct CDR3 sequences, about 7.3% of them appearing once. Separately, the same data were catalogued under a study of yellow fever vaccine responses in identical twins.

This TCR derives from a young woman in good health. The chain is built from TRBV20-1 and TRBJ2-1; D call uncertain. Sequenced input: memory (CD45RO+) T cells sorted from blood. CDR3 amino acids: CSANSRWSYNEQFF. The CDR3 coding sequence is TGCAGTGCTAATAGCCGGTGGTCCTACAATGAGCAGTTCTTC.